These 17 T cell receptor beta chains were all obtained from the same sample, sequenced in a study of cytomegalovirus exposure and HLA in healthy donors. The PCR employed 60 Vbeta primers together with 13 Jbeta primers. The data were produced by immunoSEQ multiplex PCR, yet TCRdb's version contains in-frame clones alone and is incomplete. The sample lists about 180,000 clones; roughly 78% were seen once. The sample comprised PBMCs. All receptors come from a woman aged 25 to 39 in good health and CMV-seronegative.

The chain employs TRBV7-2 and TRBJ2-7, with D tentatively TRBD2 (5 bases). The CDR3 runs to 13 residues. Germline CDR1 SGHTA, CDR2 FQGNSA. Trimming left V 2 bases short and J 6 bases short, with 11 bases between. CDR3 sequence: CASSLNIGSEQYF. In DNA, the CDR3 is TGTGCCAGCAGCTTAAACATAGGGAGCGAGCAGTACTTC.

The chain has TRBV4-3 and TRBJ1-2; TRBD1 might be the D (5 bases). The V gene's germline CDR1 is LGHNA and CDR2 YSLEER. Trimming cost V 0 bases and J 0 bases, with 11 bases left between them. The CDR3 is made up of 16 amino acids. The chain's CDR3 is CASSQDAWDSNYGYTF. In DNA form, the CDR3 reads TGCGCCAGCAGCCAAGACGCGTGGGACTCTAACTATGGCTACACCTTC.

The chain recombines TRBV10-3 with TRBJ2-3; D is perhaps TRBD1 (6 bases). The CDR3 spans 17 residues. CDR1 ENHRY and CDR2 SYGVKD come from the germline V gene. V shed 8 bases and J shed 2 bases, with 23 bases lying between them. CDR3 residues: CAIGEPPVGANTDTQYF. The DNA of the CDR3 is TGTGCCATCGGAGAGCCCCCCGTGGGGGCGAACACAGATACGCAGTATTTT.

The chain uses TRBV6-5 and TRBJ1-2, with 7 bases lining up with TRBD1. Germline V CDR1 and CDR2: MNHEY, SVGAGI. The J segment lost 4 bases and the V segment lost 8 bases, leaving 13 bases of the junction unmatched. The CDR3 consists of 15 residues. CDR3 bases: TGTGCCAGCGCTTTCGTATCGGGACAGTCCTATGGCTACACCTTC. Amino acid sequence: CASAFVSGQSYGYTF.

The J gene is TRBJ2-7, the V gene TRBV4-1; D is possibly TRBD2 (6 bases). The length of the CDR3 is 15 residues. V lost 1 base and J lost 0, with 10 bases in between. The germline CDR1 and CDR2 sequences are MGHRA and YSYEKL. CDR3 protein: CASSQAGESSYEQYF. The CDR3, as DNA: TGCGCCAGCAGCCAAGCGGGGGAGAGCTCCTACGAGCAGTACTTC.

The rearrangement joins TRBV6-1 to TRBJ2-1; possibly TRBD2 for D (7 bases). Germline CDR1 and CDR2: MNHNS and SASEGT. Deletions cut 3 bases from V and 6 bases from J, with 21 bases between. The CDR3 spans 17 residues. CDR3 bases: TGTGCCAGCAGTGAGGATCCGGTCGGGGGGCCCATCAATGAGCAGTTCTTC. Its protein product is CASSEDPVGGPINEQFF.

The chain has TRBV6-5 and TRBJ1-6; possibly TRBD1 for D (6 bases). The ends were cut back, 4 bases at V and 5 bases at J, with 9 bases in the middle. Germline CDR1 and CDR2: MNHEY and SVGAGI. The CDR3 has 14 amino acids. This CDR3 reads CASSFRGNNSPLHF. In nucleotides, the CDR3 is TGTGCCAGCAGTTTCAGGGGCAATAATTCACCCCTCCACTTT.

This clone was counted between two and nine times. The chain has TRBV19 and TRBJ2-2; tentative D call: TRBD2 (5 bases). Germline V gives CDR1 LNHDA, CDR2 SQIVND (reference sequence). The germline V and J ends were trimmed by 7 bases and 6 bases, with 6 bases remaining between them. The CDR3 is 11 amino acids. Written as DNA, the CDR3 is TGTGCCAGTAACGGGGCCGGGGAGCTGTTTTTT. Its translation is CASNGAGELFF.

V gene TRBV10-3 combines with J gene TRBJ2-3; weak D call: TRBD2 (7 bases). V was shortened by 3 bases and J by 11 bases, with 15 bases between the two germline ends. This CDR3 region has 13 residues. Per the germline V gene, CDR1 is ENHRY and CDR2 is SYGVKD. The DNA of the CDR3 is TGTGCCATCAGTGACTCGGGGGGCGCGAGGCAGTATTTT. Translating it yields CAISDSGGARQYF.

The J gene is TRBJ1-4, the V gene TRBV6-4, with 8 positions matching TRBD1. V was clipped by 6 bases and J by 9 bases; unmatched bases: 21. The CDR3 extends over 18 amino acids. Germline V gene data show CDR1 as MRHNA and CDR2 as SNTAGT. The CDR3 DNA sequence: TGTGCCAGCAGGGCGAGACAGGGGAGGGTCGAGGGGGGGAAAAAACTGTTTTTT. Translation gives CASRARQGRVEGGKKLFF.

This clone appeared a single time. The V and J genes are TRBV18 and TRBJ2-3; 7 bases align to TRBD1. Looked up from germline, CDR1 is KGHSH and CDR2 is LQKENI. The CDR3 runs to 16 residues. V shed 3 bases, J shed 2 bases, and the junction held 8 bases outside the gene matches. The CDR3 here is CASSPGQTGLTDTQYF. The CDR3 nucleotides read TGTGCCAGCTCACCGGGACAGACCGGGCTCACAGATACGCAGTATTTT.

V usage is TRBV18 and J usage is TRBJ1-6; no reliable D call. Trimming took 5 bases from V and 7 from J, leaving 12 bases between them. From germline, CDR1 is KGHSH and CDR2 LQKENI. The CDR3 extends over 14 amino acids. The CDR3 is CASSSRTGNSPLHF. CDR3 nucleotide sequence: TGTGCCAGCTCATCCCGGACGGGAAATTCACCCCTCCACTTT.

The chain combines TRBV19 with TRBJ1-1; TRBD1 might be the D (5 bases). The V and J ends lost 7 bases and 0 bases respectively, with 12 bases between them. From germline, CDR1 is LNHDA and CDR2 SQIVND (reference sequence). This CDR3 has 14 residues. CDR3 sequence: CASISDRLNTEAFF. CDR3 bases: TGTGCCAGTATTAGTGACAGACTGAACACTGAAGCTTTCTTT.

Concerning this clone itself: Other DNA sequences in this specimen translate into the identical CDR3. This chain links TRBV15 with TRBJ2-7; no definite D call. Germline loops: CDR1 LNHNV, CDR2 YYDKDF (reference sequence). The CDR3 is 12 amino acids. V gave up 0 bases and J gave up 4 bases, with 4 bases separating them. In nucleotides, the CDR3 is TGTGCCACCAGCAGAGATCGGTACGAGCAGTACTTC. Translation: CATSRDRYEQYF.

This clone has just a few counts. J is TRBJ1-1 and V is TRBV19; 10 bases align to TRBD1. V shed 5 bases and J 5 bases; nucleotides not matched to a gene: 14. Germline V lookup: CDR1 LNHDA, CDR2 SQIVND (reference sequence). The CDR3 totals 17 residues. CDR3: CASSSAGQGRKGTEAFF. In nucleotides, the CDR3 is TGTGCCAGTAGTTCTGCGGGACAGGGGAGAAAGGGAACTGAAGCTTTCTTT. The full variable domain, with the rest looked up from reference TRBV19 and TRBJ1-1, is DGGITQSPKYLFRKEGQNVTLSCEQNLNHDAMYWYRQDPGQGLRLIYYSQIVNDFQKGDIAEGYSVSREKKESFPLTVTSAQKNPTAFYLCASSSAGQGRKGTEAFFGQGTRLTVV.

The V and J genes are TRBV25-1 and TRBJ1-4; D ambiguous. Germline V lookup: CDR1 MGHDK, CDR2 SYGVNS. Trimming took 5 bases from V and 7 from J, leaving 11 bases between them. CDR3 length equals 13 residues. This chain's CDR3 is CASSIPGSEKLFF. CDR3 DNA sequence: TGTGCCAGCAGTATACCCGGGTCTGAAAAACTGTTTTTT.

The V call is TRBV4-1, the J call TRBJ2-7; D is undetermined. CDR1 and CDR2 from the germline V gene are MGHRA and YSYEKL. The CDR3 sequence is 15 residues long. Deletions cut 4 bases from V and 3 bases from J, with 16 bases between. CDR3 coding DNA: TGCGCCAGCAGCCCCAAAGTTACTGGCGGCTACGAGCAGTACTTC. It is translated as CASSPKVTGGYEQYF.